The source of this T cell receptor beta chain is a study of T cell responses to AZD1222 COVID-19 vaccine. Study conclusions and caveats: The span of vaccine-associated CD4 TCRs extended across spike, with dominance at 160-218 and 743-854. Females made up more of the donors, who were largely white British, and clonal diversity may have come out too low.

V lost 5 bases to trimming and J lost 7 bases, with 20 bases between them. Germline CDR1 reads MNHEY; CDR2 reads SVGAGI. The CDR3 sequence is 15 residues long. Concerning this clone itself: Its antigen is currently unknown.

The method was immunoSEQ multiplex PCR; TCRdb's version includes in-frame clones alone and lacks a portion of them. The table shows 95,000 to 110,000 clones, with 89% occurring only once. The sample was peripheral blood, taken on day 0 of AZD1222 vaccination. This chain uses TRBV6-5 with TRBJ1-2; D is perhaps TRBD1 (6 bases). This sequence was found in an adult in good health. CDR3 bases: TGTGCCAGCAGTACGACCCAGAACAGGGTTTCTGGCTACACCTTC. Translating gives CASSTTQNRVSGYTF.